This T cell receptor beta chain was sequenced for a study of blood T cells in healthy people across ages. Germline loops: CDR1 MNHNY, CDR2 SVGAGI (reference sequence). The CDR3 runs to 13 residues. Trimming removed 6 bases at V and 6 bases at J, with 11 bases between. A word on this clonotype: Its antigen remains unidentified.

PCR was performed a second time for roughly 7 to 11 cycles using a sample-barcoded 5' primer and a J-beta primer mix. Each cDNA molecule carried a tag from a template-switch adaptor that contained 12 random nucleotides. TCRdb processed the 5' RACE reads anew with MiXCR; each CDR3 protein has one entry. Found here are more than 450,000 distinct CDR3 sequences, approximately 26% of them singletons; the top ten hold roughly 3.5%. The study's findings and limits: Long-lived donors carried more naive CD4+ cells and greater diversity than aged donors. Observed TCR beta diversity per million T cells went down as age went up. This fall followed a roughly linear course with age.

The same specimen was also included in a second study, on T cells of mothers and their children.

This TCR came from a boy aged 2 to 9 in good health. J is TRBJ1-4 and V is TRBV6-6; no clear D gene. Sequenced input: blood. CDR3 sequence reads: CASRVPEDEKLFF. CDR3 coding DNA: TGTGCCAGCAGGGTTCCAGAGGATGAAAAACTGTTTTTT.